A selection of T cell receptor beta chains follows, all from one sample in a study of blood T cell repertoires in COVID-19. Sequencing used immunoSEQ multiplex PCR; TCRdb keeps in-frame clones, though not all of them. The sample has about 190,000 clones, around 86% seen once; the top ten hold around 7%. Source material: peripheral blood. The receptors here all came from a man in his forties or fifties with acute or convalescent COVID-19. The CDR3 runs from the conserved cysteine through the conserved F or W. D genes are given only for firm matches. Not every row has a clone size; where given, it reads once, few, many or a size class.

TRBV7-2	TRBJ1-5	TRBD1	-	CASSPRTGFNQPQHF	TGTGCCAGCAGCCCTCGGACAGGCTTCAATCAGCCCCAGCATTTT
TRBV3-1/TRBV3-2	TRBJ1-1	TRBD1	-	CASGPGTAEAFF	TGTGCCAGCGGGCCGGGGACAGCTGAAGCTTTCTTT
TRBV30	TRBJ1-1	TRBD1	few	CAWSVGQGAIEAFF	TGTGCCTGGAGTGTAGGGCAGGGGGCGATTGAAGCTTTCTTT
TRBV4-3	TRBJ2-3	-	-	CASSQGGGAGGTDTQYF	TGCGCCAGCAGCCAAGGAGGTGGGGCTGGAGGCACAGATACGCAGTATTTT
TRBV27	TRBJ2-7	TRBD2	-	CASSLLGGGAFSYEQYF	TGTGCCAGCAGTTTATTGGGCGGGGGGGCATTTTCCTACGAGCAGTACTTC
TRBV2	TRBJ2-1	-	-	CASSEARKSSYNEQFF	TGTGCCAGCAGTGAAGCAAGAAAGAGCTCCTACAATGAGCAGTTCTTC
TRBV30	TRBJ1-4	-	few	CAWTPQGINEKLFF	TGTGCCTGGACTCCTCAGGGGATAAATGAAAAACTGTTTTTT
TRBV18	TRBJ2-3	TRBD2	-	CASSPRGSGGADTQYF	TGTGCCAGCTCACCGCGGGGTAGCGGGGGAGCAGATACGCAGTATTTT
TRBV11-2	TRBJ1-2	-	-	CASASGNGYTF	TGTGCCAGCGCGTCGGGGAATGGCTACACCTTC
TRBV9	TRBJ1-2	-	few	CASSALEAGYTF	TGTGCCAGCAGCGCCTTGGAGGCCGGCTACACCTTC
TRBV10-3	TRBJ2-1	-	-	CAISGLQLGNEQFF	TGTGCCATCAGTGGACTCCAACTTGGGAATGAGCAGTTCTTC
TRBV6-6	TRBJ2-5	-	-	CASRGAQETQYF	TGTGCCAGCAGGGGAGCGCAAGAGACCCAGTACTTC
TRBV21-1	TRBJ2-7	-	once	CASSLPQSGGISSYEQYF	TGTGCCAGCAGCCTCCCTCAGAGCGGGGGGATAAGTTCCTACGAGCAGTACTTC
TRBV6-1	TRBJ1-2	TRBD1	-	CASSEVPGGAYGYTF	TGTGCCAGCAGTGAAGTACCAGGGGGCGCCTATGGCTACACCTTC
TRBV2	TRBJ1-5	-	-	CASSDRGNQPQHF	TGTGCCAGCAGTGACAGGGGCAATCAGCCCCAGCATTTT
TRBV11-2	TRBJ2-7	-	-	CASSGRPRGGTYEQYF	TGTGCCAGCAGCGGCCGCCCCAGGGGTGGGACCTACGAGCAGTACTTC
TRBV12-5	TRBJ2-7	TRBD1	-	CASAAGGVYEQYF	TGTGCTAGTGCGGCAGGGGGCGTCTACGAGCAGTACTTC
TRBV4-1	TRBJ2-1	-	-	CASSQERAYNEQFF	TGCGCCAGCAGCCAAGAGCGAGCATACAATGAGCAGTTCTTC
TRBV19	TRBJ2-6	-	-	CASSPSNPGANVLTF	TGTGCCAGTAGTCCTAGTAACCCCGGGGCCAACGTCCTGACTTTC
TRBV6-6	TRBJ2-1	-	-	CASRVGDEQFF	TGTGCCAGCAGAGTGGGCGATGAGCAGTTCTTC
TRBV13	TRBJ1-1	-	-	CASSLAIEGALNTEAFF	TGTGCCAGCAGCTTAGCTATCGAAGGGGCGTTGAACACTGAAGCTTTCTTT
TRBV19	TRBJ2-3	TRBD2	-	CASSISSGGTSTDTQYF	TGTGCCAGTAGTATATCCAGCGGGGGGACTAGCACAGATACGCAGTATTTT
TRBV19	TRBJ2-5	TRBD1	-	CASSIGGQLQETQYF	TGTGCCAGTAGTATAGGGGGACAGCTCCAAGAGACCCAGTACTTC
TRBV6-5	TRBJ1-5	-	-	CASSLTGAVDQPQHF	TGTGCCAGCAGCCTAACGGGTGCTGTTGATCAGCCCCAGCATTTT
TRBV5-1	TRBJ1-4	TRBD1	-	CASSLASQGATNEKLFF	TGCGCCAGCAGCTTGGCAAGTCAGGGGGCGACTAATGAAAAACTGTTTTTT
TRBV19	TRBJ2-6	-	-	CASSIGPSGANVLTF	TGTGCCAGTAGTATTGGCCCTTCTGGGGCCAACGTCCTGACTTTC
TRBV7-2	TRBJ1-2	-	-	CASSFDSLYGYTF	TGTGCCAGCAGCTTTGACAGCCTCTATGGCTACACCTTC
TRBV5-1	TRBJ2-5	TRBD2	once	CASSLPSGGAGETQYF	TGCGCCAGCAGCTTACCTAGCGGGGGGGCCGGAGAGACCCAGTACTTC
TRBV19	TRBJ2-7	-	few	CASSRRGYYEQYF	TGTGCCAGTAGTAGGCGGGGATACTACGAGCAGTACTTC
TRBV12-3/TRBV12-4	TRBJ1-2	-	-	CASSLVGDYGYTF	TGTGCCAGCAGTTTAGTAGGGGACTATGGCTACACCTTC
TRBV15	TRBJ1-1	-	-	CATSTPAGYTEAFF	TGTGCCACCAGCACCCCGGCAGGGTACACTGAAGCTTTCTTT
TRBV19	TRBJ1-2	-	-	CASSLKTGVVGYTF	TGTGCCAGTAGTTTAAAGACCGGAGTGGTTGGCTACACCTTC
TRBV15	TRBJ2-2	TRBD2	-	CATSLGGAGELFF	TGTGCCACCAGCCTCGGGGGGGCCGGGGAGCTGTTTTTT
TRBV2	TRBJ2-7	-	-	CASSGGGAPYEQYF	TGTGCCAGCAGTGGAGGCGGGGCGCCCTACGAGCAGTACTTC
TRBV18	TRBJ2-7	-	-	CASSPTIPSRDTEYEQYF	TGTGCCAGCTCACCGACGATACCCTCCCGGGACACAGAATACGAGCAGTACTTC
TRBV5-4	TRBJ2-5	TRBD2	-	CASSLWGGGPQETQYF	TGTGCCAGCAGCTTGTGGGGCGGGGGGCCCCAAGAGACCCAGTACTTC
TRBV30	TRBJ1-2	-	-	CAWNKHGQNYGYTF	TGTGCCTGGAACAAACATGGACAGAACTATGGCTACACCTTC
TRBV12-5	TRBJ2-2	-	once	CASGLVQGERTGELFF	TGTGCTAGTGGTTTGGTACAGGGAGAAAGGACCGGGGAGCTGTTTTTT
TRBV6-2/TRBV6-3	TRBJ1-2	TRBD1	-	CASSDRGRGYTF	TGTGCCAGCAGCGACAGGGGCAGAGGCTACACCTTC
TRBV19	TRBJ1-1	-	-	CASSPDGGSFQVAFF	TGTGCCAGTAGTCCGGACGGGGGAAGTTTCCAGGTAGCTTTCTTT
TRBV19	TRBJ1-2	TRBD1	once	CASSIQGAAGYTF	TGTGCCAGTAGTATTCAGGGGGCGGCTGGCTACACCTTC
TRBV7-2	TRBJ1-5	TRBD1	-	CASSLRQGARDSNQPQHF	TGTGCCAGCAGCCTGCGACAGGGGGCGAGGGATAGCAATCAGCCCCAGCATTTT
TRBV5-5	TRBJ1-1	-	-	CASSPYLFEANTEAFF	TGTGCCAGCAGCCCTTACCTTTTTGAGGCGAACACTGAAGCTTTCTTT
TRBV29-1	TRBJ2-1	-	-	CSAVGRFGRGQGNEQFF	TGCAGCGCTGTGGGGCGATTTGGCAGAGGCCAGGGGAATGAGCAGTTCTTC
TRBV7-2	TRBJ2-5	TRBD2	-	CASRSGGARETQYF	TGTGCCAGCAGGAGCGGGGGGGCAAGAGAGACCCAGTACTTC
TRBV5-1	TRBJ1-5	TRBD1	-	CASSLEDRAGPQHF	TGCGCCAGCAGCTTGGAGGACAGGGCCGGGCCCCAGCATTTT
TRBV7-6	TRBJ1-4	TRBD1	-	CASSLDRGSNEKLFF	TGTGCCAGCAGCCTTGACAGGGGGTCTAATGAAAAACTGTTTTTT
TRBV7-9	TRBJ2-7	TRBD1	-	CASSLEGTGFDEQYF	TGTGCCAGCAGCTTAGAAGGGACAGGGTTCGACGAGCAGTACTTC
TRBV6-1	TRBJ2-7	-	-	CASSEMTGAYEQYF	TGTGCCAGCAGTGAGATGACGGGGGCCTACGAGCAGTACTTC
TRBV28	TRBJ1-1	TRBD1	-	CASSFLTGAGWNTEAFF	TGTGCCAGCAGTTTCTTGACAGGGGCGGGGTGGAACACTGAAGCTTTCTTT
TRBV10-3	TRBJ2-1	TRBD2	-	CAIRPLAGGPNEQFF	TGTGCCATCAGGCCCCTAGCGGGGGGGCCCAATGAGCAGTTCTTC
TRBV25-1	TRBJ1-3	-	-	CASSEPGSKGNTIYF	TGTGCCAGCAGTGAACCAGGGTCGAAAGGAAACACCATATATTTT
TRBV19	TRBJ1-6	TRBD1	-	CASRVTGENSPLHF	TGTGCCAGTAGGGTGACAGGGGAAAATTCACCCCTCCACTTT